The 6 T cell receptor beta chains below were found in one sample sequenced in a study of beta chain features in type 1 diabetes. The whole isolated RNA underwent reverse transcription, so sequencing captured expressed TCRB transcripts. Using immunoSEQ multiplex PCR, the repertoire was profiled, and TCRdb retains in-frame clones only, with some absent. The sample shows around 400,000 clones, roughly 16% of them seen only once. The sequenced material came from naive CD4+ T cells from blood. The receptors here all came from a young woman in good health.

In its sample, this clone was seen a few times. This chain connects TRBV9 to TRBJ2-5; D ambiguous. Trimming left V 1 base short and J 4 bases short, with 2 bases between. From germline, CDR1 is SGDLS and CDR2 YYNGEE. This CDR3 is built from 11 residues. The CDR3 loop reads CASSVRETQYF. For the CDR3, the DNA is TGTGCCAGCAGCGTACGAGAGACCCAGTACTTC. Using reference TRBV9 and TRBJ2-5 for the parts outside the CDR3, the full variable domain is DSGVTQTPKHLITATGQRVTLRCSPRSGDLSVYWYQQSLDQGLQFLIQYYNGEERAKGNILERFSAQQFPDLHSELNLSSLELGDSALYFCASSVRETQYFGPGTRLLVL.

The CDR3 DNA sequence: TGTGCCAGCTCACAAAGCGGCTACGAGCAGTACTTC. Its translation is CASSQSGYEQYF. The chain has TRBV18 and TRBJ2-7; a possible D gene is TRBD2 (5 bases). Per germline, CDR1 KGHSH and CDR2 LQKENI. V shed 4 bases and J shed 3 bases, with 7 bases lying between them. This CDR3 region has 12 residues.

This clone has only a few counts. The chain combines TRBV7-2 with TRBJ2-7, with 7 bases identical to TRBD1. Germline V gene lookup returns CDR1 SGHTA and CDR2 FQGNSA. The CDR3 length is 15 residues. Trimming removed 5 bases from V and 6 bases from J; junction bases left unmatched: 13. CDR3 residues: CASSAETGPLSEQYF. The CDR3 DNA sequence: TGTGCCAGCAGCGCCGAGACAGGGCCACTATCCGAGCAGTACTTC. The whole variable domain, filled in from reference TRBV7-2 and TRBJ2-7, reads GAGVSQSPSNKVTEKGKDVELRCDPISGHTALYWYRQSLGQGLEFLIYFQGNSAPDKSGLPSDRFSAERTGGSVSTLTIQRTQQEDSAVYLCASSAETGPLSEQYFGPGTRLTVT.

The chain joins TRBV9 to TRBJ2-6; tentative D call: TRBD2 (6 bases). Germline-derived CDR1 and CDR2 are SGDLS and YYNGEE. V was pared by 2 bases and J by 4 bases, with 10 bases between. The CDR3 spans 15 residues. The CDR3 is CASSVGGNGANVLTF. The CDR3 coding sequence is TGTGCCAGCAGCGTCGGGGGTAACGGGGCCAACGTCCTGACTTTC.

The chain links TRBV7-2 to TRBJ2-7, with a weak D call TRBD2 (5 bases). CDR3 size: 15 residues. Germline CDR1 reads SGHTA; CDR2 reads FQGNSA. Trimming removed 4 bases from V and 1 base from J, with 14 bases in between. The CDR3 loop is CASSSGTRFSYEQYF. In DNA form, the CDR3 reads TGTGCCAGCAGCTCCGGCACTAGGTTTTCCTACGAGCAGTACTTC. Full variable domain (outside the CDR3, taken from reference TRBV7-2 and TRBJ2-7): GAGVSQSPSNKVTEKGKDVELRCDPISGHTALYWYRQSLGQGLEFLIYFQGNSAPDKSGLPSDRFSAERTGGSVSTLTIQRTQQEDSAVYLCASSSGTRFSYEQYFGPGTRLTVT.

The rearrangement uses TRBV11-1 and TRBJ2-1, with 9 bases lining up with TRBD2. CDR1 SGHAT and CDR2 FQDESV come from the germline V gene (reference sequence). The CDR3 runs to 16 residues. V dropped 5 bases and J dropped 1; count of bases not matched to a gene: 6. DNA of the CDR3: TGTGCCAGCAGCCTATCTAGCGGGGCTTCCTACAATGAGCAGTTCTTC. Its translation: CASSLSSGASYNEQFF.